The rows below give T cell receptor beta chains drawn from one sample of a study of cytomegalovirus exposure and HLA in healthy donors. TCRdb's table, derived via immunoSEQ multiplex PCR, lists solely in-frame clones and lacks some. The sample shows 83,000 or so clones, 79% of them seen only once. Sequencing was carried out using PBMCs. All receptors come from a woman in her 40s in good health and CMV-seropositive. Both conserved end residues are part of each CDR3. The D gene is left open where the match is weak. Clone size appears in some rows only: once, few, many, or a class for an expanded clone.

DNA: TGTGCTAGTGCCCCCTGGGACAGACCCTACGAGCAGTACTTC; CDR3: CASAPWDRPYEQYF; V: TRBV12-5; length: 14; D: TRBD1; size: -; J: TRBJ2-7
DNA: TGTGCCAGCAGCCCCCACAACAATCAGCCCCAGCATTTT; CDR3: CASSPHNNQPQHF; V: TRBV7-2; length: 13; D: -; size: -; J: TRBJ1-5
DNA: TGCAGCGTTGAAACCGGGACTAGCGAAAAACCCACCGGGGAGCTGTTTTTT; CDR3: CSVETGTSEKPTGELFF; V: TRBV29-1; length: 17; D: TRBD2; size: -; J: TRBJ2-2
DNA: TGTGCCAGTAGCCCCAGGACAGGTTTCGTCCACGAGCAGTACTTC; CDR3: CASSPRTGFVHEQYF; V: TRBV19; length: 15; D: TRBD1; size: -; J: TRBJ2-7
DNA: TGCAGCGCGTTGGGGACTAGCGGGAGTAATGAGCAGTTCTTC; CDR3: CSALGTSGSNEQFF; V: TRBV29-1; length: 14; D: TRBD2; size: once; J: TRBJ2-1
DNA: TGTGCCAGCAGTTCGGCTAGCGGGAGTTACACAGATACGCAGTATTTT; CDR3: CASSSASGSYTDTQYF; V: TRBV27; length: 16; D: TRBD2; size: -; J: TRBJ2-3
DNA: TGTGCCAGCATTGGGGAGGGACCGAACACCGGGGAGCTGTTTTTT; CDR3: CASIGEGPNTGELFF; V: TRBV7-2; length: 15; D: TRBD2; size: once; J: TRBJ2-2
DNA: TGTGCCAGCAAGCCGTTTGTGGGAGGATCCTACGAGCAGTACTTC; CDR3: CASKPFVGGSYEQYF; V: TRBV6-5; length: 15; D: -; size: -; J: TRBJ2-7
DNA: TGCAGCGTTTCCGGGAGGAACACTGAAGCTTTCTTT; CDR3: CSVSGRNTEAFF; V: TRBV29-1; length: 12; D: -; size: -; J: TRBJ1-1
DNA: TGTGCCAGCACACCTCGAAGAGGACTCGAACGGGAGACCCAGTACTTC; CDR3: CASTPRRGLERETQYF; V: TRBV7-9; length: 16; D: -; size: -; J: TRBJ2-5
DNA: TGTGCCACCAGCTTCCGGGTAAATCAGCCCCAGCATTTT; CDR3: CATSFRVNQPQHF; V: TRBV15; length: 13; D: -; size: -; J: TRBJ1-5
DNA: TGTGCCAGCAGCGAGGAGAGAAGCTCCTACAATGAGCAGTTCTTC; CDR3: CASSEERSSYNEQFF; V: TRBV9; length: 15; D: -; size: -; J: TRBJ2-1
DNA: TGTGCTAGCGGACAGGGTAATCAGCCCCAGCATTTT; CDR3: CASGQGNQPQHF; V: TRBV27; length: 12; D: TRBD1; size: few; J: TRBJ1-5
DNA: TGTGCCAGCAGTTACCTCTGGGGACAGGGATTCGAGCAGTACTTC; CDR3: CASSYLWGQGFEQYF; V: TRBV6-5; length: 15; D: TRBD1; size: -; J: TRBJ2-7
DNA: TGTGCCAGCAGCGTTCAGGGGAACACTGAAGCTTTCTTT; CDR3: CASSVQGNTEAFF; V: TRBV9; length: 13; D: -; size: once; J: TRBJ1-1
DNA: TGTGCCAGCAGTTACAGGGCCCTCTCCTACGAGCAGTACTTC; CDR3: CASSYRALSYEQYF; V: TRBV27; length: 14; D: -; size: -; J: TRBJ2-7
DNA: TGTGCCAGCCTCCGGACAGGGGAATACTACGAGCAGTACTTC; CDR3: CASLRTGEYYEQYF; V: TRBV2; length: 14; D: TRBD1; size: -; J: TRBJ2-7
DNA: TGTGCCTGGAGTGTCCTCCTGAAGAGCGGCTACACCTTC; CDR3: CAWSVLLKSGYTF; V: TRBV30; length: 13; D: -; size: -; J: TRBJ1-2
DNA: TGTGCCAGCAGCCTCCTGCTTGGGGGCCTTAATGAAAAACTGTTTTTT; CDR3: CASSLLLGGLNEKLFF; V: TRBV4-2; length: 16; D: -; size: -; J: TRBJ1-4
DNA: TGTGCCAGCAGCTTCACCGGGGGGGATTTTGAAAAACTGTTTTTT; CDR3: CASSFTGGDFEKLFF; V: TRBV5-4; length: 15; D: -; size: few; J: TRBJ1-4
DNA: TGTGCCAGCACCCCAAGGGACAGGGCGAATTCACCCCTCCACTTT; CDR3: CASTPRDRANSPLHF; V: TRBV7-9; length: 15; D: TRBD1; size: -; J: TRBJ1-6
DNA: TGCGCCAGCAGCCAAGAAATCACAGGGGCTGGAAACACCATATATTTT; CDR3: CASSQEITGAGNTIYF; V: TRBV4-1; length: 16; D: TRBD1; size: once; J: TRBJ1-3
DNA: TGTGCCAGCAGTATGGGACAGGCGTTAACCTATGGCTACACCTTC; CDR3: CASSMGQALTYGYTF; V: TRBV5-8; length: 15; D: TRBD1; size: -; J: TRBJ1-2
DNA: TGTGCCAGCAGCGTAGATCCGGGGGGAAAAGGCGAGCAGTACTTC; CDR3: CASSVDPGGKGEQYF; V: TRBV9; length: 15; D: TRBD2; size: once; J: TRBJ2-7
DNA: TGTGCCACCAGCAGCGACATCGCTAACTATGGCTACACCTTC; CDR3: CATSSDIANYGYTF; V: TRBV15; length: 14; D: -; size: -; J: TRBJ1-2
DNA: TGTGCCAGCCGCAGGGGTCCGTTCTACGAGCAGTACTTC; CDR3: CASRRGPFYEQYF; V: TRBV19; length: 13; D: -; size: -; J: TRBJ2-7
DNA: TGTGCCAGCAGCGCCCGGGACAGGGGACCAGATACGCAGTATTTT; CDR3: CASSARDRGPDTQYF; V: TRBV9; length: 15; D: TRBD1; size: -; J: TRBJ2-3
DNA: TGCGCCAGCAGCCCAACTTACTCGGGGGGATACGAAAAACTGTTTTTT; CDR3: CASSPTYSGGYEKLFF; V: TRBV4-3; length: 16; D: -; size: -; J: TRBJ1-4
DNA: TGTGCCAGCAGCAGACAGGGTGGAGAGACCCAGTACTTC; CDR3: CASSRQGGETQYF; V: TRBV5-8; length: 13; D: TRBD1; size: -; J: TRBJ2-5
DNA: TGTGCCAGCAGCTTGGGTGGAGAAAACTATGGCTACACCTTC; CDR3: CASSLGGENYGYTF; V: TRBV7-2; length: 14; D: -; size: once; J: TRBJ1-2
DNA: TGTGCCTGGAGTGACGAGGCCGTGGAACTGTTTTTT; CDR3: CAWSDEAVELFF; V: TRBV30; length: 12; D: -; size: -; J: TRBJ1-4
DNA: TGTGCCAGCAGTGATCCGGGACTTCATCAGCCCCAGCATTTT; CDR3: CASSDPGLHQPQHF; V: TRBV6-5; length: 14; D: -; size: once; J: TRBJ1-5
DNA: TGTGCTAGTGGTCCCGTCAGGACTAGCGGCACAGATACGCAGTATTTT; CDR3: CASGPVRTSGTDTQYF; V: TRBV12-5; length: 16; D: TRBD2; size: -; J: TRBJ2-3
DNA: TGTGCCAGCAGATCCGGGACAGACTCCTACGAGCAGTACTTC; CDR3: CASRSGTDSYEQYF; V: TRBV28; length: 14; D: TRBD1; size: -; J: TRBJ2-7
DNA: TGTGCCAGCAGCCCTTCGGGGTACGAGCAGTACTTC; CDR3: CASSPSGYEQYF; V: TRBV4-2; length: 12; D: -; size: -; J: TRBJ2-7
DNA: TGTGCCAGCAGCGTGGGACTAGCGGAGGACAATGAGCAGTTCTTC; CDR3: CASSVGLAEDNEQFF; V: TRBV9; length: 15; D: TRBD2; size: -; J: TRBJ2-1
DNA: TGTGCCTGGAAGGGGGGGGATACGAACACTGAAGCTTTCTTT; CDR3: CAWKGGDTNTEAFF; V: TRBV30; length: 14; D: -; size: -; J: TRBJ1-1
DNA: TGTGCCAGCAGTTTAAGGACAGGGACCATGAACACTGAAGCTTTCTTT; CDR3: CASSLRTGTMNTEAFF; V: TRBV28; length: 16; D: TRBD1; size: -; J: TRBJ1-1
DNA: TGCAGCGTCCACAGGAACACTGAAGCTTTCTTT; CDR3: CSVHRNTEAFF; V: TRBV29-1; length: 11; D: -; size: -; J: TRBJ1-1
DNA: TGTGCCAGCAGCGCCTCTAGGACTAGCGGGAGCGGATACAATGAGCAGTTCTTC; CDR3: CASSASRTSGSGYNEQFF; V: TRBV9; length: 18; D: TRBD2; size: -; J: TRBJ2-1
DNA: TGCAGCGTTCCCGCCACCGCTAGCGGGGATTACAATGAGCAGTTCTTC; CDR3: CSVPATASGDYNEQFF; V: TRBV29-1; length: 16; D: TRBD2; size: -; J: TRBJ2-1
DNA: TGTGCCAGCAGCTCTCTGGGGACAGGGCTTGAAAAACTGTTTTTT; CDR3: CASSSLGTGLEKLFF; V: TRBV7-9; length: 15; D: TRBD1; size: few; J: TRBJ1-4
DNA: TGTGCCTCCAGACTAGCGGGCAACACAGATACGCAGTATTTT; CDR3: CASRLAGNTDTQYF; V: TRBV19; length: 14; D: TRBD2; size: -; J: TRBJ2-3
DNA: TGTGCCAGCTCACCAAGAAGGACAGCCGACAATGAGCAGTTCTTC; CDR3: CASSPRRTADNEQFF; V: TRBV18; length: 15; D: -; size: -; J: TRBJ2-1
DNA: TGTGCCAGCAGCTTGGAGACAGGGGGCGCGAAGCAGTACTTC; CDR3: CASSLETGGAKQYF; V: TRBV7-9; length: 14; D: TRBD1; size: -; J: TRBJ2-7
DNA: TGCGCCAGCAGCCAAGATTCCTCCAACCAACAAGCGACCGGGGAGCTGTTTTTT; CDR3: CASSQDSSNQQATGELFF; V: TRBV4-3; length: 18; D: -; size: -; J: TRBJ2-2
DNA: TGTGCCAGCAGCCCAAATACTCAGGGGGCGCAGGGCTACACCTTC; CDR3: CASSPNTQGAQGYTF; V: TRBV6-5; length: 15; D: TRBD1; size: -; J: TRBJ1-2